This TCR beta chain came from a study of identical twins. A single record per CDR3 protein comes from TCRdb applying MiXCR to the 5' RACE reads. Here the sample spans hundreds of thousands of distinct CDR3 sequences, 10% to 15% being singletons. Notes on this clonotype: As yet, its antigen is unknown.

Germline loops: CDR1 KGHDR, CDR2 SFDVKD. V lost 3 bases, J lost 0 bases, and 11 bases lay in between. This CDR3 has 16 amino acids. Study outcomes and limitations: Alpha sequences that were out-of-frame and twin-shared showed an excess of low generation probability. Monozygotic twin pairs showed more out-of-frame TCR alpha sharing than models estimated.

This sample was shared with a second study, whose subject was yellow fever vaccine responses in identical twins.

Sequencing was done on a sample of PBMCs. This receptor was obtained from a young woman in good health. The chain employs TRBV24-1 and TRBJ1-5, with D possibly TRBD1 on 6 matching bases. DNA for the CDR3: TGTGCCACCAGTGATGGGAGACAGGTTAGCAATCAGCCCCAGCATTTT. Amino acid sequence: CATSDGRQVSNQPQHF.